A single sample gave rise to the 15 T cell receptor beta chains below, sequenced in a study of blood T cells in healthy people across ages. Primed by a sample-barcoded 5' primer and a J-beta primer mix, a second PCR proceeded for roughly 7 to 12 cycles. TCRdb re-derived calls from the 5' RACE reads in MiXCR, one entry per CDR3 protein. The sample yields hundreds of thousands of distinct CDR3 sequences, 29% seen once. The specimen was blood. Receptors were obtained from a woman over 75 in good health.

This clonotype has at least ten counts. The chain joins TRBV7-9 to TRBJ2-1; D not certain. Trimming took 5 bases from V and 5 from J, leaving 13 bases between them. The CDR3 is 14 amino acids. Germline assignment: CDR1 SEHNR and CDR2 FQNEAQ (reference sequence). As DNA, the CDR3 is TGTGCCAGCAGCAGCCTACAATGGAACAATGAGCAGTTCTTC. Translating gives CASSSLQWNNEQFF.

Regarding this clonotype: Since a much larger clone is just one base distant, this may be a read error. As DNA, the CDR3 is TGTGCCAGCAGTGAAAGAGAGGGAGATACGCGGTATTTT. This encodes CASSEREGDTRYF. V is TRBV6-1 and J is TRBJ2-3, with a possible D match to TRBD2 (5 bases). Germline-derived CDR1 and CDR2 are MNHNS and SASEGT. This CDR3 region has 13 residues.

In its sample, this clonotype was seen many times. The rearrangement uses TRBV18 and TRBJ1-6; D is perhaps TRBD1 (6 bases). CDR1 is KGHSH and CDR2 is LQKENI in the germline V gene. This CDR3 has 16 residues. V was trimmed by 4 bases and J by 8 bases, leaving 18 bases between them. CDR3 nucleotides: TGTGCCAGCTCACTACGAGGACAGCGGGGCGATTCACCCCTCCACTTT. Translated, it gives CASSLRGQRGDSPLHF.

This clonotype came up many times. V usage is TRBV29-1 and J usage is TRBJ2-1; 12 bases match TRBD2. The CDR3 extends over 15 amino acids. The V segment lost 6 bases and the J segment 2 bases; nucleotides outside the gene matches: 5. CDR1 and CDR2 (germline): SQVTM, ANQGSEA. This chain's CDR3 is CSVVLAGGPYNEQFF. The CDR3, as DNA: TGCAGCGTGGTCCTAGCGGGGGGGCCCTACAATGAGCAGTTCTTC.

This clonotype has only a few counts. The V call is TRBV20-1, the J call TRBJ2-1; no reliable D call. With 5 bases removed from V and 0 bases from J, the gap between germline ends came to 14 bases. CDR3 length: 15 residues. CDR1 DFQATT and CDR2 SNEGSKA come from the germline V gene (reference sequence). CDR3 coding DNA: TGCAGTGCTCCGAATCCGGAGAGCTCCTACAATGAGCAGTTCTTC. Translation: CSAPNPESSYNEQFF.

Notes on this clonotype: A read error is likely, as this CDR3 ends without the conserved phenylalanine or tryptophan. The J gene is TRBJ1-2, the V gene TRBV18; TRBD1 is a possible D gene (5 bases). Trimming left V 6 bases short and J 0 bases short, with 14 bases between. There are 15 residues in the CDR3. Germline V gene data show CDR1 as KGHSH and CDR2 as LQKENI. The CDR3 region has the DNA TGTGCCAGCTCCCTAACCGGGGGGGCTAACTATGGCTACACCTGC. Its translation: CASSLTGGANYGYTC.

This clonotype appeared many times. The chain links TRBV9 to TRBJ2-5; TRBD1 might be the D (6 bases). There are 14 residues in the CDR3. CDR1 SGDLS and CDR2 YYNGEE come from the germline V gene. With 3 bases removed from V and 5 bases from J, the gap between germline ends came to 14 bases. The CDR3: CASSARGGVETQYF. In DNA, the CDR3 is TGTGCCAGCAGCGCCAGAGGGGGTGTGGAGACCCAGTACTTC.

The sample holds many counts of this clonotype. This sequence joins TRBV4-2 and TRBJ2-1, with 11 positions matching TRBD2. Trimming removed 4 bases from V and 4 bases from J; junction bases left unmatched: 9. Germline-derived CDR1 and CDR2 are LGHNA and YNFKEQ. CDR3 length: 17 amino acids. The CDR3 sequence: CASSPDPLAGGYNEQFF. In nucleotides, the CDR3 is TGTGCCAGCAGCCCCGACCCCCTAGCGGGGGGTTACAATGAGCAGTTCTTC.

At least ten counts were recorded for this clonotype. This chain connects TRBV18 to TRBJ2-1; D remains unclear. The CDR3 is 12 amino acids. V lost 8 bases, J lost 4 bases, and 9 bases lay in between. The germline V gene encodes CDR1 KGHSH and CDR2 LQKENI. The CDR3 loop reads CASSPRYNEQFF. CDR3 nucleotides: TGTGCCAGCAGCCCCAGGTACAATGAGCAGTTCTTC.

DNA of the CDR3: TGTGCCAGCAGCTTGGGGGGACTAGTGAATGTGGCAGATACGCAGTATTTT. This gives the protein CASSLGGLVNVADTQYF. The rearrangement uses TRBV13 and TRBJ2-3; 8 nucleotides line up with TRBD2. The CDR3 loop spans 17 amino acids. Germline lookup yields CDR1 PRHDT and CDR2 FYEKMQ (reference sequence). With V trimmed by 3 bases and J by 4 bases, 12 bases remained unmatched.

As concerns this clonotype: A much larger clone differs from this one at a single base, so this may be a read error. The chain combines TRBV12-3 or TRBV12-4 with TRBJ1-2; D gene unclear. The CDR3 is made up of 12 amino acids. CDR3 protein: CASTVAGYDYTF. CDR3 in DNA: TGTGCCAGCACCGTAGCGGGATATGACTACACCTTC.

Of note for this clonotype: This may come from a read error, since a much larger clone is one base off. This chain uses TRBV9 with TRBJ1-2, with D possibly being TRBD1 (5 bases). The CDR3 runs to 14 residues. The germline gives CDR1 SGDLS, CDR2 YYNGEE. In DNA form, the CDR3 reads TGTGCCAGCAACGTAGTGGGGGGAAGCTATGGCTACACCTTC. Translation gives CASNVVGGSYGYTF.

Of note for this clonotype: This could be a read error, since a much larger clone is one nucleotide away. J is TRBJ2-5 and V is TRBV12-3 or TRBV12-4; 10 bases align to TRBD2. This CDR3 spans 17 amino acids. CDR3 sequence: CASSSPLLAGSQETRYF. In DNA form, the CDR3 reads TGTGCCAGCAGTTCACCTTTACTAGCGGGGTCACAAGAGACCCGGTACTTC.

The chain joins TRBV5-4 to TRBJ2-7; weak D call: TRBD2 (5 bases). V lost 3 bases to trimming and J lost 2 bases, with 12 bases between them. CDR3 length equals 14 residues. Germline values: CDR1 SGHNT, CDR2 YYREEE (reference sequence). The CDR3 DNA reads as TGTGCCAGCAGCTCAAATGACGGGGCCTACGAGCAGTACTTC. Translated: CASSSNDGAYEQYF.

This clonotype turned up a few times. The rearrangement links TRBV6-1 to TRBJ1-4, with D maybe TRBD1 (5 bases). Trimming removed 3 bases at V and 8 bases at J, with 10 bases between. The CDR3 covers 13 residues. CDR1 and CDR2 from the germline V gene are MNHNS and SASEGT. In DNA, the CDR3 is TGTGCCAGCAGTGAGCAGGGAGGAGAAAAACTGTTTTTT. Its protein is CASSEQGGEKLFF.